A selection of T cell receptor beta chains follows, all from one sample in a study of response to subunit inactivated influenza vaccine. TCRdb passed the RT-PCR reads through MiXCR, listing each CDR3 protein once. The sample includes about 780,000 distinct CDR3 sequences, about a fifth of them seen just once. The specimen comprised PBMCs from blood, sampled more than 4 days after vaccination. These receptors were taken from a man aged 45-60 years who received an inactivated influenza vaccine. Both conserved end residues are part of each CDR3. The D gene is left open where the match is weak. The size of a clone is reported for some rows only, either as once, few or many, or as a class for expanded clones.

d_gene: TRBD1; v_gene: TRBV10-2; len: 15; abundance: few; j_gene: TRBJ1-4; CDR3aa: CASSVTGDLNEKLFF; CDR3nt: TGCGCCAGCAGTGTGACAGGGGACCTTAATGAAAAACTGTTTTTT
d_gene: TRBD1; v_gene: TRBV12-3/TRBV12-4; len: 14; abundance: .; j_gene: TRBJ1-1; CDR3aa: CASTGDRGYTEAFF; CDR3nt: TGTGCCAGCACCGGGGACAGGGGCTACACTGAAGCTTTCTTT
d_gene: TRBD2; v_gene: TRBV29-1; len: 19; abundance: few; j_gene: TRBJ2-1; CDR3aa: CSVEDLQALRASGYNEQFF; CDR3nt: TGCAGCGTTGAAGATCTACAGGCCCTACGGGCTAGCGGCTACAATGAGCAGTTCTTC
d_gene: .; v_gene: TRBV7-2; len: 11; abundance: .; j_gene: TRBJ2-1; CDR3aa: CASSVQREQFF; CDR3nt: TGTGCCAGCAGCGTCCAAAGGGAGCAGTTCTTC
d_gene: TRBD1; v_gene: TRBV7-9; len: 15; abundance: .; j_gene: TRBJ2-5; CDR3aa: CASSPRQGYQETQYF; CDR3nt: TGTGCCAGCAGCCCTCGACAGGGGTATCAAGAGACCCAGTACTTC
d_gene: TRBD1; v_gene: TRBV20-1; len: 13; abundance: few; j_gene: TRBJ2-7; CDR3aa: CSASGGQAYEQYF; CDR3nt: TGCAGTGCTAGTGGGGGACAGGCCTACGAGCAGTACTTC
d_gene: .; v_gene: TRBV18; len: 16; abundance: .; j_gene: TRBJ1-4; CDR3aa: CASSPPSQGQNEKLFF; CDR3nt: TGTGCCAGCTCACCACCCTCGCAGGGGCAAAATGAAAAACTGTTTTTT
d_gene: TRBD1; v_gene: TRBV4-2; len: 15; abundance: .; j_gene: TRBJ1-2; CDR3aa: CASSRPGQKDYGYTF; CDR3nt: TGTGCCAGCAGCCGACCGGGACAGAAAGACTATGGCTACACCTTC
d_gene: .; v_gene: TRBV12-3/TRBV12-4; len: 12; abundance: .; j_gene: TRBJ2-5; CDR3aa: CASGGAGETQYF; CDR3nt: TGTGCCAGCGGGGGGGCAGGTGAGACCCAGTACTTC
d_gene: TRBD2; v_gene: TRBV11-2; len: 18; abundance: few; j_gene: TRBJ2-3; CDR3aa: CASSSQGRRGTSTDTQYF; CDR3nt: TGTGCCAGCAGCTCCCAGGGACGGCGGGGGACCAGCACAGATACGCAGTATTTT
d_gene: TRBD2; v_gene: TRBV4-2; len: 15; abundance: few; j_gene: TRBJ2-7; CDR3aa: CASSQEQRGSYEQYF; CDR3nt: TGTGCCAGCAGCCAAGAGCAGCGGGGCTCCTACGAGCAGTACTTC
d_gene: TRBD2; v_gene: TRBV15; len: 18; abundance: .; j_gene: TRBJ2-3; CDR3aa: CATSRPPRGTSGLDTQYF; CDR3nt: TGTGCCACCAGCAGACCCCCCCGCGGGACTAGCGGGCTAGATACGCAGTATTTT
d_gene: .; v_gene: TRBV29-1; len: 11; abundance: .; j_gene: TRBJ1-2; CDR3aa: CSVEVAYGYTF; CDR3nt: TGCAGCGTTGAAGTAGCTTATGGCTACACCTTC
d_gene: TRBD1; v_gene: TRBV11-2; len: 16; abundance: .; j_gene: TRBJ2-5; CDR3aa: CASSGPGQGSSETQYF; CDR3nt: TGTGCCAGCAGCGGGCCGGGACAGGGGTCGAGCGAGACCCAGTACTTC
d_gene: TRBD2; v_gene: TRBV28; len: 16; abundance: few; j_gene: TRBJ2-4; CDR3aa: CASSQGTSGTGYIQYF; CDR3nt: TGTGCCAGCAGCCAAGGCACTAGCGGGACGGGGTACATTCAGTACTTC
d_gene: .; v_gene: TRBV11-2; len: 14; abundance: .; j_gene: TRBJ1-1; CDR3aa: CASSLDQGSNEAFF; CDR3nt: TGTGCCAGCAGCTTAGATCAAGGTTCAAATGAAGCTTTCTTT
d_gene: .; v_gene: TRBV11-2; len: 17; abundance: few; j_gene: TRBJ2-1; CDR3aa: CASSKARGPSSYNEQFF; CDR3nt: TGTGCCAGCAGCAAAGCGAGGGGACCGAGCTCCTACAATGAGCAGTTCTTC
d_gene: .; v_gene: TRBV12-3/TRBV12-4; len: 15; abundance: many; j_gene: TRBJ2-3; CDR3aa: CASSLGARSTDTQYF; CDR3nt: TGTGCCAGCAGTTTAGGGGCCAGAAGCACAGATACGCAGTATTTT
d_gene: .; v_gene: TRBV11-2; len: 16; abundance: few; j_gene: TRBJ2-7; CDR3aa: CASSLGGRKSSYEQYF; CDR3nt: TGTGCCAGCAGCTTAGGGGGACGCAAAAGCTCCTACGAGCAGTACTTC
d_gene: TRBD2; v_gene: TRBV7-6; len: 17; abundance: .; j_gene: TRBJ2-3; CDR3aa: CASSPSPLAGGADTQYF; CDR3nt: TGTGCCAGCAGCCCGTCCCCTCTAGCGGGAGGTGCAGATACGCAGTATTTT
d_gene: TRBD2; v_gene: TRBV5-1; len: 16; abundance: many; j_gene: TRBJ2-1; CDR3aa: CASAGESGGAVVEQFF; CDR3nt: TGCGCCTCAGCAGGAGAGAGCGGGGGGGCTGTTGTGGAGCAGTTCTTC
d_gene: TRBD2; v_gene: TRBV5-1; len: 15; abundance: .; j_gene: TRBJ2-1; CDR3aa: CASSLTRGAVNEQFF; CDR3nt: TGCGCCAGCAGCTTGACGCGGGGGGCGGTAAATGAGCAGTTCTTC
d_gene: TRBD1; v_gene: TRBV4-2; len: 22; abundance: .; j_gene: TRBJ2-1; CDR3aa: CASSQDPIPGQGFRSPKGEQFF; CDR3nt: TGTGCCAGCAGCCAAGATCCGATACCGGGACAGGGGTTTCGATCCCCAAAAGGTGAGCAGTTCTTC
d_gene: TRBD2; v_gene: TRBV15; len: 18; abundance: .; j_gene: TRBJ2-7; CDR3aa: CATSSTGTSGSLSYEQYF; CDR3nt: TGTGCCACCAGCAGTACCGGGACTAGCGGGAGTCTGTCCTACGAGCAGTACTTC
d_gene: .; v_gene: TRBV19; len: 14; abundance: .; j_gene: TRBJ1-4; CDR3aa: CASTKHLEREKLFF; CDR3nt: TGTGCCAGTACCAAACACCTTGAAAGGGAAAAACTGTTTTTT